The next 20 T cell receptor beta chains were all read from a single sample in a study of Ad26.COV2.S vaccination and SARS-CoV-2 variants. Treatment reported: some 19 received Ad26.COV2.S at low or high dose, single or two shots; roughly five received placebo; per-sample allocation not given. The investigators took samples on day 63 after the first vaccine or placebo injection. Assay: immunoSEQ multiplex PCR; the TCRdb copy retains only in-frame clones and omits some. The repertoire has 510,000 or so clones, approximately 90% of them found once; the top ten carry 9.5% to 15%. Sequenced material: peripheral blood, taken in a trial of Ad26.COV2.S vaccine versus placebo. Every receptor here comes from a person between 18 and 59 years old who received the Ad26.COV2.S COVID-19 vaccine or a placebo.

V and J are TRBV6-5 and TRBJ2-3; D uncertain. This CDR3 region has 14 residues. V was clipped by 7 bases and J by 2 bases, with 13 bases between them. Looked up from germline, CDR1 is MNHEY and CDR2 is SVGAGI. The CDR3 coding sequence is TGTGCCAGCATCAAGTGGATCGACACAGATACGCAGTATTTT. This sequence encodes CASIKWIDTDTQYF.

The table lists this clone with a count of one. This rearrangement joins TRBV28 to TRBJ2-4; D not resolved. The germline CDR1 and CDR2 sequences are MDHEN and SYDVKM. The V end lost 7 bases, the J end lost 7 bases, and 23 bases lay between the germline ends. This CDR3 comprises 16 residues. The CDR3 sequence is CASTSVRNFYGNIQYF. CDR3 coding DNA: TGTGCCAGCACCTCAGTCAGAAACTTTTACGGGAACATTCAGTACTTC.

Comments on this clone: The sample contains more than one DNA sequence encoding this CDR3. V usage is TRBV7-9 and J usage is TRBJ2-7, with 7 bases fitting TRBD1. The ends lost 5 bases at V and 3 bases at J; junction bases unmatched: 1. CDR1 SEHNR and CDR2 FQNEAQ come from the germline V gene (reference sequence). The CDR3 runs 12 residues. CDR3 bases: TGTGCCAGCAGCCCAGGGGGCTACGAGCAGTACTTC. It encodes CASSPGGYEQYF.

CDR3 DNA sequence: TGCGCCAGCAGCTGGGACAACACTGAAGCTTTCTTT. Amino acids: CASSWDNTEAFF. The chain links TRBV5-1 to TRBJ1-1, with D possibly TRBD1 on 5 matching bases. V gave up 3 bases and J gave up 2 bases, with 5 bases separating them. This CDR3 is built from 12 residues. Germline CDR1 reads SGHRS; CDR2 reads YFSETQ.

The chain combines TRBV5-4 with TRBJ2-3; a weak D match, TRBD1 (5 bases). The CDR3 contains 13 residues. Germline loops: CDR1 SGHNT, CDR2 YYREEE (reference sequence). With 2 bases removed from V and 4 bases from J, the gap between germline ends came to 8 bases. CDR3 in DNA: TGTGCCAGCAGCTTTGGGGCGGCAGATACGCAGTATTTT. Translated: CASSFGAADTQYF.

The V gene is TRBV25-1, the J gene TRBJ1-2; 8 positions match TRBD1. The CDR3 contains 13 residues. CDR1 and CDR2 (germline): MGHDK, SYGVNS. With 3 bases clipped from V and 5 bases from J, the junction kept 2 bases outside the gene matches. CDR3 bases: TGTGCCAGCAGTGAGTACAGGGGGTATGGCTACACCTTC. This translates into CASSEYRGYGYTF.

CDR3 residues: CASRVGGPGANVLTF. As DNA, the CDR3 is TGTGCCAGCAGAGTAGGGGGGCCTGGGGCCAACGTCCTGACTTTC. The chain joins TRBV6-5 to TRBJ2-6; the D call may be TRBD1 or TRBD2 (6 bases each). Germline V CDR1 and CDR2: MNHEY, SVGAGI. V lost 6 bases and J lost 2, with 11 bases in between. The CDR3 contains 15 residues.

This clone was recorded only once. The V and J genes are TRBV5-4 and TRBJ2-3; TRBD2 matches 10 bases. V trimming: 0 bases; J trimming: 4 bases; junction bases outside the gene matches: 5. Germline CDR1 SGHNT, CDR2 YYREEE (reference sequence). This CDR3 spans 16 amino acids. This CDR3 is CASSLDRTSGADTQYF. The CDR3 DNA reads TGTGCCAGCAGCTTGGACCGGACTAGCGGCGCAGATACGCAGTATTTT.

The chain recombines TRBV5-1 with TRBJ2-1; 7 bases line up with TRBD1. Germline CDR1 reads SGHRS; CDR2 reads YFSETQ. CDR3 length equals 15 residues. V trimming: 0 bases; J trimming: 4 bases; junction bases outside the gene matches: 4. The chain's CDR3 is CASSLVSGGYNEQFF. The CDR3 DNA follows: TGCGCCAGCAGCTTGGTTTCAGGGGGATACAATGAGCAGTTCTTC.

The V gene is TRBV6-2 or TRBV6-3, the J gene TRBJ2-1; tentatively, D is TRBD2 (7 bases). The CDR3 covers 15 residues. V lost 5 bases and J lost 7, with 18 bases in between. CDR1 is MNHEY and CDR2 is SVGEGT in the germline V gene. The CDR3 coding sequence is TGTGCCAGCAGTACTGGGGGGGCAGGGAGGAATGAGCAGTTCTTC. This translates into CASSTGGAGRNEQFF.

The chain employs TRBV12-3 or TRBV12-4 and TRBJ2-2; the D is unclear. The germline V and J ends were trimmed by 3 bases and 1 base, with 3 bases remaining between them. The CDR3 length is 13 residues. Here the CDR3 DNA reads TGTGCCAGCAGTTTGCTGAACACCGGGGAGCTGTTTTTT. Translating it yields CASSLLNTGELFF.

This rearrangement joins TRBV19 to TRBJ1-4; 7 bases map to TRBD1. Germline loops: CDR1 LNHDA, CDR2 SQIVND (reference sequence). CDR3 length: 15 amino acids. Losses at the gene ends were 10 bases for V and 3 bases for J; bases not matched to a gene: 11. CDR3 bases: TGTGCCACCTCACAGGGGCGCCTACCTAATGAAAAACTGTTTTTT. Protein: CATSQGRLPNEKLFF.

The rearrangement links TRBV10-2 to TRBJ2-7, with 9 bases lining up with TRBD2. V was clipped by 8 bases and J by 2 bases; unmatched bases: 10. CDR3 length equals 15 residues. The germline CDR1 and CDR2 sequences are WSHSY and SAAADI. The CDR3 region has the DNA TGCGCCAGCGGGATATCTACTAGCGGGCCCTACGAGCAGTACTTC. This translates into CASGISTSGPYEQYF.

This clone has a single count. V and J are TRBV7-3 and TRBJ1-6; no reliable D call. The CDR3 runs to 13 residues. V was trimmed by 5 bases and J by 10 bases, leaving 12 bases between them. Germline V lookup: CDR1 SGHTA, CDR2 FQGTGA. The CDR3 spells CASSRLTGSPLHF. The DNA of the CDR3 is TGTGCCAGCAGCCGTCTCACGGGGTCACCCCTCCACTTT.

This clone was counted many times. This same CDR3 is encoded by further DNA sequences in the sample. The rearrangement links TRBV30 to TRBJ1-5; weak D call: TRBD1 (6 bases). There are 16 residues in the CDR3. Trimming stripped 3 bases from V and 3 bases from J, with 18 bases between. Germline CDR1 reads GTSNPN; CDR2 reads SVGIG (reference sequence). CDR3 sequence: CAWSRGGTPNNQPQHF. The CDR3 nucleotides are TGTGCCTGGAGCCGCGGGGGGACACCGAACAATCAGCCCCAGCATTTT.

This clone was counted a single time. V gene TRBV29-1 combines with J gene TRBJ1-1; D ambiguous. Trimming removed 4 bases at V and 4 bases at J, with 16 bases between. There are 14 residues in the CDR3. Per the germline V gene, CDR1 is SQVTM and CDR2 is ANQGSEA. The chain's CDR3 is CSVGGLGKSTEAFF. In DNA, the CDR3 is TGCAGCGTTGGAGGGCTGGGAAAAAGCACTGAAGCTTTCTTT.

This chain links TRBV7-2 with TRBJ2-2; D might be TRBD2 (5 bases). Trimming removed 1 base at V and 0 bases at J, with 9 bases between. The CDR3 is made up of 16 amino acids. The germline V gene encodes CDR1 SGHTA and CDR2 FQGNSA. The CDR3 coding sequence is TGTGCCAGCAGCTTAGGGAGGACGGCGAACACCGGGGAGCTGTTTTTT. Protein: CASSLGRTANTGELFF.

Only a few counts were recorded for this clone. V gene TRBV9 combines with J gene TRBJ2-7; TRBD2 matches 7 bases. CDR1 SGDLS and CDR2 YYNGEE come from the germline V gene. Germline trimming cut 0 bases from V and 3 bases from J; bases unmatched to any gene: 9. CDR3 size: 16 residues. CDR3 amino acids: CASSVGASGSNYEQYF. For the CDR3, the DNA is TGTGCCAGCAGCGTAGGTGCTAGCGGATCTAACTACGAGCAGTACTTC.

This chain links TRBV10-3 with TRBJ2-7; no definite D call. This CDR3 spans 15 amino acids. Germline V lookup: CDR1 ENHRY, CDR2 SYGVKD. Trimming took 2 bases from V and 0 from J, leaving 11 bases between them. Written as DNA, the CDR3 is TGTGCCATCAGTGAGAATGGGCAGAGCTCCTACGAGCAGTACTTC. Amino acid sequence: CAISENGQSSYEQYF.

This chain links TRBV25-1 with TRBJ2-5; no clear D gene. Trimming pared 1 base from V and 4 bases from J, leaving 10 bases between. The CDR3 runs to 14 residues. Germline V gene data show CDR1 as MGHDK and CDR2 as SYGVNS. CDR3 amino acids: CASSESRAGETQYF. The CDR3 DNA sequence: TGTGCCAGCAGTGAATCTAGGGCAGGAGAGACCCAGTACTTC.